The clone carrying this T cell receptor (beta chain) was counted once. Its matching antigen is unknown. The sample belongs to a study of cytomegalovirus exposure and HLA in healthy donors. Study conclusions and caveats: Highest at DRB1 and lowest at HLA-C, TCR association rates differed among HLA loci in a later analysis. Fewer N-insertions than the roughly 670-donor mean were reportedly shown by an Asian-associated ancestry cluster in a later analysis.

The CDR3 is 16 amino acids. From germline, CDR1 is SGDLS and CDR2 YYNGEE. The V end lost 1 base, the J end lost 4 bases, and 17 bases lay between the germline ends. Healthy bone marrow donors supplied every sample. 60 Vbeta and 13 Jbeta primers were used in PCR. As processed by the authors: Around 11 million shared chains were among the roughly 78 million unique TCR beta chains that a later analysis counted. Clones were sequenced by immunoSEQ multiplex PCR, and TCRdb holds only the in-frame ones, with some missing. D and trimming were read from the DNA, whereas the V and J calls and clone size are those reported in that table. The profile shows 120,000 or so clones, about three quarters of them singletons.

This sequence was found in a woman aged 60-75 years in good health and CMV-seropositive. The V gene is TRBV9, the J gene TRBJ1-1; D is unclear. Material: PBMCs. The CDR3 DNA reads TGTGCCAGCAGCGTAAGGTCGGAAATCGAGGGCACTGAAGCTTTCTTT. It translates to CASSVRSEIEGTEAFF.